This T cell receptor (beta chain) derives from a study of cytomegalovirus exposure and HLA in healthy donors. Background on the study: According to later analysis, the same platform produced the 90 to 150 validation and around 730 first-cohort repertoires.

Trimming stripped 4 bases from V and 7 bases from J, with 9 bases between. Germline CDR1 SGHNT, CDR2 YYREEE (reference sequence). The CDR3 is made up of 12 amino acids. Some clones are missing from TCRdb's copy, which holds only in-frame ones; the method was immunoSEQ multiplex PCR. Of 120,000 to 150,000 clones listed, around nine tenths were seen once; the top ten hold approximately 10%. Study findings and constraints: Confirmation was obtained in vitro that a few CMV-associated chains are specific for CMV antigens.

This clone occurred a few times. Antigen unknown. The rearrangement links TRBV5-4 to TRBJ2-1; maybe TRBD1 (6 bases). The source material was PBMCs. This clonotype was obtained from a man aged 18-30 years in good health and CMV-seropositive. CDR3 in DNA: TGTGCCAGCAGCCGACAGGTTAATGAGCAGTTCTTC. This gives the protein CASSRQVNEQFF. The entire variable domain, with the rest obtained from reference TRBV5-4 and TRBJ2-1, is as follows: ETGVTQSPTHLIKTRGQQVTLRCSSQSGHNTVSWYQQALGQGPQFIFQYYREEENGRGNFPPRFSGLQFPNYSSELNVNALELDDSALYLCASSRQVNEQFFGPGTRLTVL.